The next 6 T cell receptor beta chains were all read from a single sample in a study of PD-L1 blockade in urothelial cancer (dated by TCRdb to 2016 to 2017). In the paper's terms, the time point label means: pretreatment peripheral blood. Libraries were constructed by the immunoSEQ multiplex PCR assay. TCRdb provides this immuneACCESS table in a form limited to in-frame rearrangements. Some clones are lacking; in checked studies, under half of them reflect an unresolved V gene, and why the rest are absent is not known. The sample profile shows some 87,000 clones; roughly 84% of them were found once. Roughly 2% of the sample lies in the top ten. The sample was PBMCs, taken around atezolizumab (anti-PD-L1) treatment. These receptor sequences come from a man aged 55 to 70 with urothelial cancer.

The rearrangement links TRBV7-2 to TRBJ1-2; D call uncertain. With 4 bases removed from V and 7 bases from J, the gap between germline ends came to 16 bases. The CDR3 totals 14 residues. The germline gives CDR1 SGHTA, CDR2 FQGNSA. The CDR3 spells CASSSEGQVGGYTF. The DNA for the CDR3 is TGTGCCAGCAGCTCCGAAGGTCAGGTGGGTGGCTACACCTTC.

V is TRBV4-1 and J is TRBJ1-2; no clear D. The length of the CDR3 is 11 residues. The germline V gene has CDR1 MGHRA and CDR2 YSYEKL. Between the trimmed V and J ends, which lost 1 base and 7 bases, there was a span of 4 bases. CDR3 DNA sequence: TGCGCCAGCAGCCAAGGAGGTGGCTACACCTTC. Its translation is CASSQGGGYTF.

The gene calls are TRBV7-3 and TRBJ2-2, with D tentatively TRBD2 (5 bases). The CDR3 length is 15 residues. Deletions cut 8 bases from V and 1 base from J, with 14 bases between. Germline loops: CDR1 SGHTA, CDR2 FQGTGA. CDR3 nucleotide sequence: TGTGCCAGCCAGCTTAATAGCGTGAACACCGGGGAGCTGTTTTTT. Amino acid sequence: CASQLNSVNTGELFF.

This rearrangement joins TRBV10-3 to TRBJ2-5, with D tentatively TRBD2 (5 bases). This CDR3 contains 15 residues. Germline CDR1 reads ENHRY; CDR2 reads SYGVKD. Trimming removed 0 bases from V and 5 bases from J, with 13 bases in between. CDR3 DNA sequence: TGTGCCATCAGTGAGTCGAGGGAAATGGCGGAGACCCAGTACTTC. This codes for CAISESREMAETQYF.

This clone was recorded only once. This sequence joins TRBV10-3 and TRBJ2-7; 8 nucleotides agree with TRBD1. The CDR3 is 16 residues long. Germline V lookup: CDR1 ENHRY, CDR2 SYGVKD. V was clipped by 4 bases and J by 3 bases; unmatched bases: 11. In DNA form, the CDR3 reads TGTGCCATCAGTGGTGGGGACAGGTCTCTCCACTACGAGCAGTACTTC. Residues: CAISGGDRSLHYEQYF.

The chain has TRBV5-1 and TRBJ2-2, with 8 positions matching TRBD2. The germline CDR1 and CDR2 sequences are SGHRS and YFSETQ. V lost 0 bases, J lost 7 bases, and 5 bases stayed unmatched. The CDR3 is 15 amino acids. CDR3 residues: CASSLDGLASGELFF. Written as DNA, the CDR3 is TGCGCCAGCAGCTTGGACGGACTAGCAAGCGGGGAGCTGTTTTTT.